The T cell receptor (beta chain) described here comes from a study of cytomegalovirus exposure and HLA in healthy donors. The assay was immunoSEQ multiplex PCR, and TCRdb's table has in-frame clones only and misses some. The sample carries over 55,000 clones, approximately 96% recorded once. Germline loops: CDR1 SNHLY, CDR2 FYNNEI. The CDR3 extends over 14 amino acids. V gave up 8 bases and J gave up 1 base; unmatched junction bases: 7. The clonotype comes from a man aged 18 to 30 in good health and CMV-seronegative. Material for sequencing was PBMCs. This chain links TRBV2 with TRBJ1-1, with 7 bases matching TRBD1. CDR3 in DNA: TGTGCCAGCGCCCCGACAGGGAGGAACACTGAAGCTTTCTTT. Translation: CASAPTGRNTEAFF.